This T cell receptor (beta chain) was recovered during a study of T cell repertoires in cytomegalovirus infection. Study summary: CMV infection and matching HLA type were both indicated by public TCR beta signatures.

A remark on this clonotype: What it binds is not known.

TCRdb reprocessed the reads with MiXCR, giving one entry per CDR3 protein. The data contain more than 150,000 distinct CDR3 sequences, 15% to 20% of them singletons. Whole-study results and caveats: Cumulative frequency (of public TCR beta family members) identified carriers of CMV plus the relevant HLA. The ex vivo response showed dominance by HLA-C-restricted CMV-specific TCR beta clonotypes.

Germline V gene data show CDR1 as SQVTM and CDR2 as ANQGSEA. The CDR3 totals 10 residues. Trimming shortened V by 4 bases and J by 12 bases, and 10 bases separated the two germline ends. This receptor was taken from a human donor in good health (CMV status not recorded). Some clones in this sample may be carry-over from other donors' samples. This rearrangement joins TRBV29-1 to TRBJ2-1; D possibly corresponds to TRBD2 (6 bases). Sequencing input: PBMCs. CDR3 loop: CSVAVSGQFF. CDR3 in DNA: TGCAGCGTTGCTGTTAGCGGGCAGTTCTTC.